This T cell receptor beta chain comes out of a study of cytomegalovirus exposure and HLA in healthy donors. The overall study: Prior work identified about 120 million unique TCR beta sequences in about 179 million T cells.

The CDR3 sequence is 18 residues long. Trimming left V 4 bases short and J 1 base short, with 23 bases between. CDR1 is SGDLS and CDR2 is YYNGEE in the germline V gene. Findings and caveats of the study: DRB1 showed the most TCR associations and HLA-C the fewest in a later analysis, as rates varied by HLA locus. At a 0.05 false discovery rate, a later analysis found 18,000 or so TCR beta sequences to be associated with HLA alleles.

This clone appeared a few times. The target antigen is unknown. PCR primers comprised 60 Vbeta and 13 Jbeta primers. Original data processing: An analysis that came later counted 73 million or so unique TCR beta chains, approximately 10 million shared. TCRdb's table, derived via immunoSEQ multiplex PCR, lists solely in-frame clones and lacks some. V and J calls plus clone size are reproduced from that table; the DNA served to infer D and trimming. The sample has 130,000 to 150,000 clones, roughly 80% seen once. The sequence came from a man aged 40-49 years in good health and CMV-seronegative. V usage is TRBV9 and J usage is TRBJ1-1; D might be TRBD1 (5 bases). Specimen: PBMCs. CDR3 nucleotide sequence: TGTGCCAGCAGCCCCTTCTCGGGGGTCCGGGAACAGAACACTGAAGCTTTCTTT. Encoded protein: CASSPFSGVREQNTEAFF. Full variable domain (remainder filled in from reference TRBV9 and TRBJ1-1): DSGVTQTPKHLITATGQRVTLRCSPRSGDLSVYWYQQSLDQGLQFLIQYYNGEERAKGNILERFSAQQFPDLHSELNLSSLELGDSALYFCASSPFSGVREQNTEAFFGQGTRLTVV.